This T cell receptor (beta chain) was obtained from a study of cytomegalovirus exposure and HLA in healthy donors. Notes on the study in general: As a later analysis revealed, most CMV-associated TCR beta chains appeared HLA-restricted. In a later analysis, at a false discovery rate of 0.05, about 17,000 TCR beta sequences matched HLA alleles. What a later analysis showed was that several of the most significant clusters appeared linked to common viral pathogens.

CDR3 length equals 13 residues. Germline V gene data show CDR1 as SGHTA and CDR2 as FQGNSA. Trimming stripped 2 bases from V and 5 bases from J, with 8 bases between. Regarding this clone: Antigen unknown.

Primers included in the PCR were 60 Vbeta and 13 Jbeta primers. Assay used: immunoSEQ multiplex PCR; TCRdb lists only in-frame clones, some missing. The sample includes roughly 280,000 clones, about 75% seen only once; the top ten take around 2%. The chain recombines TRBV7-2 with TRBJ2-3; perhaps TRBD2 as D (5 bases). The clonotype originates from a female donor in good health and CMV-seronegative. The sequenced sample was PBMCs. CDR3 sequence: CASSLFAGDTQYF. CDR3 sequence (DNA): TGTGCCAGCAGCTTATTTGCGGGAGATACGCAGTATTTT. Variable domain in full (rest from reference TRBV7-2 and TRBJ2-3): GAGVSQSPSNKVTEKGKDVELRCDPISGHTALYWYRQSLGQGLEFLIYFQGNSAPDKSGLPSDRFSAERTGGSVSTLTIQRTQQEDSAVYLCASSLFAGDTQYFGPGTRLTVL.